This T cell receptor beta chain was profiled in a study of cytomegalovirus exposure and HLA in healthy donors. Amplification used 60 Vbeta primers and 13 Jbeta primers. Per the authors' pipeline: There were about 88 million unique TCR beta chains by a later count, and approximately 12 million of them were shared. The repertoire was sequenced with immunoSEQ multiplex PCR; TCRdb's copy has only in-frame clones and lacks some. The V and J calls and clone size were taken over from that table, and D and trimming were inferred from the DNA. The sample has some 130,000 clones; 60% to 80% are singletons. This clone was counted between two and nine times. Trimming took off 1 base at V and 5 bases at J, with 11 bases between the two ends. The length of the CDR3 is 14 residues. The V gene's germline CDR1 is SEHNR and CDR2 FQNEAQ (reference sequence).

The chain links TRBV7-9 to TRBJ1-2, with D unresolved. This sequence originates from a man between 25 and 39 years old in good health and CMV-seronegative. The sequenced sample consisted of PBMCs. The CDR3 region has the DNA TGTGCCAGCAGCTTAGGGGCGGGCGTTTATGGCTACACCTTC. Its protein is CASSLGAGVYGYTF.